This paragraph covers one T cell receptor (beta chain) sequence. Its matching antigen is unknown. The sample originates from a study of cytomegalovirus exposure and HLA in healthy donors. Overall study: The same platform as the roughly 630 first-cohort repertoires was used for the 120 validation repertoires, a later analysis reported.

Study outcomes and limitations: A few chains tied to CMV proved CMV antigen-specific in vitro.

V was shortened by 6 bases and J by 0 bases, with 15 bases between the two germline ends. This CDR3 is 15 amino acids long. CDR1 and CDR2 (germline): MNHEY, SVGAGI. Profiled with immunoSEQ multiplex PCR; TCRdb holds only in-frame clones, not every one. In the table there are 140,000 to 150,000 clones, less than 95% of which are singletons. The clonotype comes from a man aged 18 to 29 in good health and CMV-seropositive. The V and J genes are TRBV6-5 and TRBJ2-7; D may be TRBD2 (5 bases). The sequenced material came from PBMCs. CDR3 region: CASSLGRTSSYEQYF. The DNA for the CDR3 is TGTGCCAGCAGCCTGGGGAGAACTAGCTCCTACGAGCAGTACTTC.